Reported below is one TCR beta chain. Its antigen is still unknown. The V end was cut by 4 bases, the J end by 14 bases, with 34 bases between. The CDR3 has 18 amino acids. Germline-derived CDR1 and CDR2 are SGHAT and FQNNGV. The data originate from a study of T-cell reconstitution after alpha-beta-depleted transplantation in children. Findings of the study overall: Several hundred rapidly expanded clones from non-depleted graft cells reportedly supplied alpha-beta T cells about two months post-transplant.

Unique molecular identifiers were built into the TCRbeta library. TCRdb ran MiXCR on the PCR reads and lists one entry per CDR3 protein. The table includes under 6,500 distinct CDR3 sequences, roughly 16% detected once. This material consisted of PBMCs, mostly from graft donor cells, taken 60 days after TCRalphabeta/CD19-depleted stem cell transplant. This rearrangement joins TRBV11-2 to TRBJ2-3; either TRBD1 or TRBD2 may supply D (6 bases each). The TCR was taken from a male patient between 5 and 17 years old who had a stem cell transplant for acute myeloid leukemia, so the T cells may come from the graft donor. The CDR3 DNA is TGTGCCAGCAGCTCCTCGAGGGGGGCGCGCCGGGACCCAGATAGGCTGTATTTT. Translated: CASSSSRGARRDPDRLYF.